These T cell receptor beta chains were read from a single sample in a study of T cells in tumors after PD-1 blockade. The protocol was immunoSEQ multiplex PCR, while the TCRdb copy is restricted to in-frame clones and leaves out a portion. Of some 18,000 clones in the sample, 81% are singletons; the top ten hold about 25%. This material consisted of PBMCs, taken after anti-PD-1 therapy. The receptors derive from a human donor with advanced basal cell or squamous cell carcinoma (not recorded which). Both conserved end residues are part of each CDR3.

>TRBJ2-1|TRBV6-1
CASSLSGTYNEQFF
>TRBJ2-1|TRBV3-1/TRBV3-2
CASSQGQGAYNEQFF
>TRBJ2-5|TRBV2
CASSEHGATGTQYF
>TRBJ2-1|TRBV7-8
CASSSGGSYNEQFF
>TRBJ1-1|TRBV12-3/TRBV12-4
CASSPEAKAFF
>TRBJ2-1|TRBV3-1/TRBV3-2
CASSITWDRENEQFF
>TRBJ1-3|TRBV7-9
CASSHSNTVNSGNTIYF
>TRBJ2-3|TRBV28
CASSLGQGPDTQYF
>TRBJ2-1|TRBV9
CASSLKTSSPEQFF
>TRBJ1-2|TRBV3-1/TRBV3-2
CASSQGDFGYTF
>TRBJ2-5|TRBV7-9
CASSGETQYF
>TRBJ1-6|TRBV6-5
CASSRQGKNSPLHF
>TRBJ2-2|TRBV5-1
CASSLDSYTGELFF
>TRBJ2-7|TRBV6-5
CASSYSGQDAYEQYF
>TRBJ1-3|TRBV6-5
CASSYSRISGNTIYF
>TRBJ2-1|TRBV2
CASSPTGEYNEQFF
>TRBJ2-7|TRBV7-9
CASSPPLLVAGSYEQYF
>TRBJ2-7|TRBV18
CASSPTGAGYEQYF
>TRBJ1-1|TRBV13
CASSYNTGSEAFF
>TRBJ1-1|TRBV5-1
CASSIGENTEAFF
>TRBJ2-4|TRBV2
CASSEELTSAYISPKNIQYF
>TRBJ2-6|TRBV28
CASSFTGANVLTF
>TRBJ1-4|TRBV7-2
CASSLIPNFNEKLFF
>TRBJ1-1|TRBV2
CASTEGGLAEAFF
>TRBJ2-2|TRBV6-4
CASPPQGDTGELFF
>TRBJ1-3|TRBV19
CASSHAGNTIYF
>TRBJ2-7|TRBV2
CASSEAGTGSGYEQYF
>TRBJ2-7|TRBV5-4
CASSLQRGLAAPYEQYF
>TRBJ1-4|TRBV21-1
CASALVGGKTVF
>TRBJ1-4|TRBV6-6
CASRVGEKLFF
>TRBJ2-7|TRBV6-1
CASSEGNYEQYF
>TRBJ2-3|TRBV10-1
CASSGGGQSTDTQYF
>TRBJ2-5|TRBV2
CASKVVGETQYF
>TRBJ1-2|TRBV6-5
CASSLPTLFGYTF
>TRBJ1-1|TRBV7-9
CASSFADEAFF
>TRBJ2-1|TRBV3-1/TRBV3-2
CASSLAHNEQFF
>TRBJ1-2|TRBV24-1
CATSQGVGGYTF
>TRBJ1-5|TRBV2
CASSLRGGPQHF
>TRBJ2-1|TRBV15
CATSRDPTSAVNEQFF
>TRBJ1-1|TRBV6-1
CASSDINTEAFF
>TRBJ2-1|TRBV10-1
CASSSLRGNEQFF
>TRBJ2-5|TRBV9
CASSETGGQETQYF
>TRBJ2-2|TRBV5-6
CASSLGQGGAGELFF
>TRBJ2-3|TRBV5-1
CASSRQPIGSSTDTQYF
>TRBJ1-4|TRBV7-2
CASSLERMANEKLFF
>TRBJ2-6|TRBV11-3
CASSLEWFEGAGANVLTF
>TRBJ1-5|TRBV27
CASSLSGSSNQPQHF